One and the same sample provided the 15 T cell receptor beta chains below, sequenced in a study of PD-L1 blockade in urothelial cancer. The repertoire was sequenced with immunoSEQ multiplex PCR; TCRdb's copy has only in-frame clones and lacks some. The repertoire holds some 20,000 clones, with 88% as singletons. The source material was PBMCs, sampled around atezolizumab (anti-PD-L1) treatment. The receptors shown here come from a man aged 50-60 years with urothelial cancer.

This chain connects TRBV30 to TRBJ1-2; 8 nucleotides align to TRBD1. The CDR3 extends over 14 amino acids. Unmatched junction bases numbered 4, after V lost 2 bases and J lost 2 bases. Germline V lookup: CDR1 GTSNPN, CDR2 SVGIG (reference sequence). CDR3 residues: CAWSSQGANYGYTF. The CDR3 DNA reads as TGTGCCTGGAGTTCGCAGGGGGCCAACTATGGCTACACCTTC.

This clone was seen once. The J gene is TRBJ2-6, the V gene TRBV7-3, with 7 nucleotides matching TRBD1. V lost 5 bases and J lost 1; bases outside the gene matches: 5. The CDR3 totals 16 residues. Germline CDR1 is SGHTA and CDR2 is FQGTGA. CDR3 bases: TGTGCCAGCAGCCTAGGGGGCCGATCTGGGGCCAACGTCCTGACTTTC. Translated, it gives CASSLGGRSGANVLTF. The full variable domain, with the rest looked up from reference TRBV7-3 and TRBJ2-6, is GAGVSQTPSNKVTEKGKYVELRCDPISGHTALYWYRQSLGQGPEFLIYFQGTGAADDSGLPNDRFFAVRPEGSVSTLKIQRTERGDSAVYLCASSLGGRSGANVLTFGAGSRLTVL.

This clone was recorded once. This sequence joins TRBV10-1 and TRBJ1-5; TRBD1 agrees at 8 bases. CDR3 length equals 14 residues. Germline-derived CDR1 and CDR2 are WNHNN and SYGVQD (reference sequence). V lost 7 bases to trimming and J lost 5 bases; unmatched junction nucleotides: 7. CDR3 sequence: CASKTTGEDQPQHF. In DNA form, the CDR3 reads TGCGCCAGCAAGACGACAGGGGAGGATCAGCCCCAGCATTTT.

The chain employs TRBV11-2 and TRBJ1-4; 8 bases agree with TRBD1. Germline CDR1 SGHAT, CDR2 FQNNGV. Trimming took 6 bases from V and 8 from J; bases not matched to a gene: 14. The CDR3 spans 16 residues. The CDR3 sequence: CASRSLWTGRREKLFF. CDR3 in DNA: TGTGCCAGCAGAAGTCTTTGGACAGGGAGGAGAGAAAAACTGTTTTTT.

The V call is TRBV6-5, the J call TRBJ2-7; a weak D match, TRBD2 (6 bases). This CDR3 spans 15 amino acids. Germline V gives CDR1 MNHEY, CDR2 SVGAGI. V was pared by 2 bases and J by 5 bases, with 16 bases between. The CDR3 DNA reads as TGTGCCAGCAGTTACAGGAGGGCAGGGTACCACGAGCAGTACTTC. Amino acid sequence: CASSYRRAGYHEQYF.

V gene TRBV30 combines with J gene TRBJ2-1, with 12 bases aligning to TRBD2. V lost 3 bases and J lost 0; bases outside the gene matches: 9. The CDR3 sequence is 18 residues long. Germline lookup yields CDR1 GTSNPN and CDR2 SVGIG (reference sequence). The DNA for the CDR3 is TGTGCCTGGAGACACGGGACTAGCGGGTCTAGCTCCTACAATGAGCAGTTCTTC. It yields the protein CAWRHGTSGSSSYNEQFF. The full variable domain, completed using reference TRBV30 and TRBJ2-1, is SQTIHQWPATLVQPVGSPLSLECTVEGTSNPNLYWYRQAAGRGLQLLFYSVGIGQISSEVPQNLSASRPQDRQFILSSKKLLLSDSGFYLCAWRHGTSGSSSYNEQFFGPGTRLTVL.

This clone was observed once. The chain combines TRBV19 with TRBJ2-7; the match to TRBD1 covers 7 bases. The CDR3 consists of 15 residues. Trimming removed 2 bases from V and 2 bases from J; junction bases left unmatched: 6. Looked up from germline, CDR1 is LNHDA and CDR2 is SQIVND (reference sequence). CDR3 region: CASSIRQGETYEQYF. The DNA for the CDR3 is TGTGCCAGTAGTATAAGACAGGGAGAGACCTACGAGCAGTACTTC.

This CDR3 reads CASSLNTGQGTVRGYTF. The DNA for the CDR3 is TGTGCCAGCAGCTTGAATACCGGACAGGGGACGGTGAGAGGCTACACCTTC. This chain uses TRBV5-6 with TRBJ1-2; 9 bases line up with TRBD1. Germline trimming cut 1 base from V and 8 bases from J; bases unmatched to any gene: 15. The length of the CDR3 is 17 residues. Germline values: CDR1 SGHDT, CDR2 YYEEEE.

This clone appeared a single time. The J gene is TRBJ2-1, the V gene TRBV7-2, with 8 bases aligning to TRBD2. The V gene end was trimmed by 4 bases and the J gene end by 7 bases; junction bases not matched to a gene: 9. CDR3 length: 15 amino acids. Germline loops: CDR1 SGHTA, CDR2 FQGNSA. The CDR3, as DNA: TGTGCCAGCAGCTCCCGTATCGGGAGGGTGAATGAGCAGTTCTTC. Its translation: CASSSRIGRVNEQFF.

The rearrangement uses TRBV7-6 and TRBJ2-3; a possible D gene is TRBD1 (5 bases). Trimming removed 3 bases from V and 2 bases from J, with 15 bases in between. CDR1 is SGHVS, CDR2 FNYEAQ, per germline. This CDR3 region has 16 residues. As DNA, the CDR3 is TGTGCCAGCAGCTTCTCCGTGACAGTCGCCACAGATACGCAGTATTTT. Translation gives CASSFSVTVATDTQYF.

This clone was detected only a few times. CDR3 residues: CASSLGGLKSYNSPLHF. The CDR3 region has the DNA TGTGCCAGCAGTTTAGGAGGGCTTAAATCCTATAATTCACCCCTCCACTTT. The chain couples TRBV27 to TRBJ1-6; D not certain. The germline V gene encodes CDR1 MNHEY and CDR2 SMNVEV (reference sequence). This CDR3 is 17 amino acids long. Trimming took 2 bases from V and 1 from J, leaving 12 bases between them.

This chain joins TRBV7-2 and TRBJ2-7, with TRBD1 as a possible D gene (6 bases). This CDR3 comprises 13 residues. Trimming stripped 7 bases from V and 4 bases from J, with 14 bases between. The germline CDR1 and CDR2 sequences are SGHTA and FQGNSA. The CDR3 DNA reads as TGTGCCAGCACCCATTCACAGGGTTACGAGCAGTACTTC. Amino acids: CASTHSQGYEQYF.

V is TRBV7-2 and J is TRBJ2-3; 7 positions agree with TRBD2. Germline values: CDR1 SGHTA, CDR2 FQGNSA. The junction had 10 bases not matched to a gene; V was cut back by 3 bases and J by 1 base. The CDR3 is 17 residues long. DNA for the CDR3: TGTGCCAGCAGCTTTTGGGGTGAGCGGGGAGGCACAGATACGCAGTATTTT. This translates into CASSFWGERGGTDTQYF.

The chain carries TRBV6-5 and TRBJ1-2; TRBD1 aligns across 7 bases. The CDR3 covers 12 residues. V shed 5 bases, J shed 4 bases, and the junction held 1 base outside the gene matches. Looked up from germline, CDR1 is MNHEY and CDR2 is SVGAGI. The CDR3 sequence is CASSTGAYGYTF. The CDR3 bases are TGTGCCAGCAGTACAGGGGCCTATGGCTACACCTTC.

The chain couples TRBV10-3 to TRBJ1-1; D uncertain. Germline V gene lookup returns CDR1 ENHRY and CDR2 SYGVKD. The CDR3 loop spans 14 amino acids. The germline V and J ends were trimmed by 3 bases and 0 bases, with 8 bases remaining between them. CDR3 in amino acids: CAISDGVMNTEAFF. For the CDR3, the DNA is TGTGCCATCAGTGACGGAGTTATGAACACTGAAGCTTTCTTT.